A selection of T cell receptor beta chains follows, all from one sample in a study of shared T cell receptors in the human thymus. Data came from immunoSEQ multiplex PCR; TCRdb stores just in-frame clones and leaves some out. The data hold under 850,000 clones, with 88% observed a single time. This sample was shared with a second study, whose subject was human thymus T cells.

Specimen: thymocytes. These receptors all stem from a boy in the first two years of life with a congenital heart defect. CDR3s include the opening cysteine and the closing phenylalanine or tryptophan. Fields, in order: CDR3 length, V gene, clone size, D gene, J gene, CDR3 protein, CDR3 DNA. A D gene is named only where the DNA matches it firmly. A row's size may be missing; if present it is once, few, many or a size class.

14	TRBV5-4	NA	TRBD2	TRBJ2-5	CASSFGLAGAPQYF	TGTGCCAGCAGCTTTGGGCTAGCGGGAGCCCCCCAGTACTTC
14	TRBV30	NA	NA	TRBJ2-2	CAWSSVGGVGELFF	TGTGCCTGGAGTAGTGTGGGGGGTGTCGGGGAGCTGTTTTTT
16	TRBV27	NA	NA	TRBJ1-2	CASSPTTSTVTNGYTF	TGTGCCAGCTCCCCTACCACGTCGACGGTAACTAATGGCTACACCTTC
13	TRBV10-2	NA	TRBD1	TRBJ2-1	CASSDRTGNEQFF	TGCGCCAGCAGTGACCGGACAGGGAATGAGCAGTTCTTC
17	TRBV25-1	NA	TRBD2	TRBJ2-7	CASSEYMGGMSPSEQYF	TGTGCCAGCAGTGAATATATGGGGGGGATGAGCCCCTCCGAGCAGTACTTC
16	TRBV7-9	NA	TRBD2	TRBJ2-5	CASSLSDQRGQETQYF	TGTGCCAGCAGCTTAAGTGATCAGCGGGGACAAGAGACCCAGTACTTC
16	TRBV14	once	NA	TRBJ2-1	CASSQVRLSYRGEQFF	TGTGCCAGCAGCCAGGTCAGGTTATCCTACCGGGGTGAGCAGTTCTTC
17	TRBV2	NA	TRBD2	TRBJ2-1	CASRLTMAREASNEQFF	TGTGCCAGCAGACTTACGATGGCGCGGGAGGCCTCCAATGAGCAGTTCTTC
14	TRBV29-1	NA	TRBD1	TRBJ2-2	CSVESEGGPGELFF	TGCAGCGTTGAATCAGAAGGGGGCCCCGGGGAGCTGTTTTTT
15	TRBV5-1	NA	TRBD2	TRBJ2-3	CASSWGGVGTDTQYF	TGCGCCAGCAGCTGGGGAGGGGTGGGCACAGATACGCAGTATTTT
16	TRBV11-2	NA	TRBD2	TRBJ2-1	CASSSHLSGRAGEQFF	TGTGCCAGCAGCTCCCATTTAAGCGGGAGGGCCGGTGAGCAGTTCTTC
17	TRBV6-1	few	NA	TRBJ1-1	CASSVFSTTHRNTEAFF	TGTGCCAGCAGTGTCTTCTCCACTACGCATAGGAACACTGAAGCTTTCTTT
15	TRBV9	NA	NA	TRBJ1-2	CASSVEGGAGYGYTF	TGTGCCAGCAGCGTAGAGGGGGGGGCAGGGTATGGCTACACCTTC
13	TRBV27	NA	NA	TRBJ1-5	CASRRGGNQPQHF	TGTGCCAGCAGGCGGGGAGGCAATCAGCCCCAGCATTTT
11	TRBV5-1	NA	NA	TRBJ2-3	CASSEGDTQYF	TGCGCCAGCAGCGAGGGAGATACGCAGTATTTT
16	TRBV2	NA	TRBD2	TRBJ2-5	CASTYVAGGPQETQYF	TGTGCCAGCACCTATGTAGCGGGAGGGCCTCAAGAGACCCAGTACTTC
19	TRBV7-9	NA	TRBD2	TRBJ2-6	CASAPGASGRSSGANVLTF	TGTGCCAGCGCGCCAGGGGCTAGCGGGAGATCCTCTGGGGCCAACGTCCTGACTTTC
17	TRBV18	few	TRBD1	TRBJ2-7	CASSPYSGTGSSYEQYF	TGTGCCAGCTCACCGTACTCGGGGACAGGCAGCTCCTACGAGCAGTACTTC
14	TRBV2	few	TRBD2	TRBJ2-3	CASAPGLESDTQYF	TGTGCCAGCGCCCCCGGACTAGAATCAGATACGCAGTATTTT
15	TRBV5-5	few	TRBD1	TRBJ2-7	CASSHGQGKPYEQYF	TGTGCCAGCAGCCACGGACAGGGGAAACCCTACGAGCAGTACTTC
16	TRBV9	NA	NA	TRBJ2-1	CASSVVARVGRNEQFF	TGTGCCAGCAGCGTAGTGGCCAGGGTGGGCCGCAATGAGCAGTTCTTC
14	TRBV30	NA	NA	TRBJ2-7	CASINGQPAYEQYF	TGTGCCTCTATAAACGGACAGCCGGCCTACGAGCAGTACTTC
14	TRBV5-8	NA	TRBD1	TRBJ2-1	CASSNRGSYNEQFF	TGTGCCAGCAGTAACAGGGGCTCCTACAATGAGCAGTTCTTC